This T cell receptor beta chain was recorded in a study of blood T cell repertoires in COVID-19. The data were produced by immunoSEQ multiplex PCR, yet TCRdb's version contains in-frame clones alone and is incomplete. The table lists around 150,000 clones, about 85% of them singletons. From germline, CDR1 is MRHNA and CDR2 SNTAGT. This CDR3 region has 14 residues. Trimming removed 2 bases from V and 4 bases from J; junction bases left unmatched: 1. The chain combines TRBV6-4 with TRBJ1-1, with 10 bases fitting TRBD1. The sample consisted of peripheral blood. The receptor comes from a woman aged 55-70 years with COVID-19, enrolled during active disease. The CDR3 DNA sequence: TGTGCCAGCAGTGACCGGGACAGGGGCACTGAAGCTTTCTTT. This codes for CASSDRDRGTEAFF.